The rows below give T cell receptor beta chains drawn from one sample of a study of blood T cell repertoires in COVID-19. TCRdb keeps only in-frame clones here, not all; method: immunoSEQ multiplex PCR. The repertoire holds roughly 81,000 clones, with about four fifths as singletons. The sequenced sample consisted of peripheral blood. These receptors came from a woman in her seventies with acute or convalescent COVID-19. The CDR3 runs from the conserved cysteine through the conserved F or W. Each record gives: J gene, D gene, clone size, CDR3 length, V gene, CDR3 DNA, CDR3 protein. The D gene is left open where the match is weak. For some rows the clone size is stated as once, few or many, or as a class when expanded; others skip it.

j_gene: TRBJ1-2; d_gene: .; abundance: .; len: 15; v_gene: TRBV28; CDR3nt: TGTGCCAGCAGTTCCCCCGCCAGGAGGGGCTATGGCTACACCTTC; CDR3aa: CASSSPARRGYGYTF
j_gene: TRBJ2-5; d_gene: .; abundance: .; len: 13; v_gene: TRBV5-1; CDR3nt: TGCGCCAGTGAGCCTCCAGGGGCGGAGACCCAGTACTTC; CDR3aa: CASEPPGAETQYF
j_gene: TRBJ1-2; d_gene: .; abundance: once; len: 17; v_gene: TRBV19; CDR3nt: TGTGCCAGTAGTATCTATGGCTCGCGTACCGGGAACTATGGCTACACCTTC; CDR3aa: CASSIYGSRTGNYGYTF
j_gene: TRBJ2-5; d_gene: .; abundance: .; len: 13; v_gene: TRBV29-1; CDR3nt: TGCAGCGTGGTTGTGGGGCAGGGGGAGACCCAGTACTTC; CDR3aa: CSVVVGQGETQYF
j_gene: TRBJ1-1; d_gene: TRBD1; abundance: .; len: 15; v_gene: TRBV5-3; CDR3nt: TGTGCCAGAAGCTTGGTGCGACAGGGGGTCACTGAAGCTTTCTTT; CDR3aa: CARSLVRQGVTEAFF
j_gene: TRBJ1-1; d_gene: TRBD1; abundance: .; len: 16; v_gene: TRBV5-6; CDR3nt: TGTGCCAGCAGCAGCGCCGGGACAGGGGAATCCACTGAAGCTTTCTTT; CDR3aa: CASSSAGTGESTEAFF
j_gene: TRBJ1-1; d_gene: .; abundance: .; len: 15; v_gene: TRBV5-1; CDR3nt: TGCGCCAGCAGCTTGGCAGCGGGGGTCAACACTGAAGCTTTCTTT; CDR3aa: CASSLAAGVNTEAFF
j_gene: TRBJ2-5; d_gene: .; abundance: .; len: 17; v_gene: TRBV4-2; CDR3nt: TGTGCCAGCAGCCAAGCCGCGGGTACAGGGACGGGAGAGACCCAGTACTTC; CDR3aa: CASSQAAGTGTGETQYF
j_gene: TRBJ2-7; d_gene: .; abundance: .; len: 17; v_gene: TRBV7-8; CDR3nt: TGTGCCAGCAGCTTAAGAATACGGGACATCGGGACCTACGAGCAGTACTTC; CDR3aa: CASSLRIRDIGTYEQYF
j_gene: TRBJ1-3; d_gene: .; abundance: .; len: 13; v_gene: TRBV30; CDR3nt: TGTGCCTTAGGGCGGGGGAGAGGAAACACCATATATTTT; CDR3aa: CALGRGRGNTIYF
j_gene: TRBJ1-1; d_gene: TRBD1; abundance: .; len: 13; v_gene: TRBV6-5; CDR3nt: TGTGCCAGCAGTTACGACAGGGGAGGAGACGCTTTCTTT; CDR3aa: CASSYDRGGDAFF
j_gene: TRBJ1-2; d_gene: .; abundance: .; len: 14; v_gene: TRBV5-1; CDR3nt: TGCGCCAGCAGCTTGGACAGCCTAAACTATGGCTACACCTTC; CDR3aa: CASSLDSLNYGYTF
j_gene: TRBJ1-2; d_gene: TRBD1; abundance: few; len: 14; v_gene: TRBV11-3; CDR3nt: TGTGCCAGCAGCTCCGGGACAGGGTCGTATGGCTACACCTTC; CDR3aa: CASSSGTGSYGYTF
j_gene: TRBJ1-2; d_gene: .; abundance: .; len: 12; v_gene: TRBV28; CDR3nt: TGTGCCAGCAGTCCGACAGGCTATGGCTACACCTTC; CDR3aa: CASSPTGYGYTF
j_gene: TRBJ1-1; d_gene: .; abundance: .; len: 14; v_gene: TRBV6-4; CDR3nt: TGTGCCAGCAGAGTTGCTTCAGTCAACACTGAAGCTTTCTTT; CDR3aa: CASRVASVNTEAFF